These 14 T cell receptor beta chains share one sample of origin, sequenced in a study of shared clonotypes between healthy human individuals. The protocol was immunoSEQ multiplex PCR, while the TCRdb copy is restricted to in-frame clones and leaves out a portion. The data show about a million clones, roughly 80% seen once. Sequenced material: memory CD4+ T cells sorted from blood. Subset denoted: CD45RA-negative fraction. These receptors were obtained from a man aged 18 to 30 in good health.

This clone was found once. The V and J genes are TRBV9 and TRBJ2-3, with TRBD2 matching 9 bases. The CDR3 loop spans 17 amino acids. The V gene's germline CDR1 is SGDLS and CDR2 YYNGEE. V was clipped by 0 bases and J by 2 bases; unmatched bases: 7. As DNA, the CDR3 is TGTGCCAGCAGCGTAGCGGCTAGCGGGGATATCACAGATACGCAGTATTTT. This codes for CASSVAASGDITDTQYF.

A word on this clone: The same CDR3 is also encoded by other DNA sequences in this sample. The chain is built from TRBV6-1 and TRBJ2-7; D is possibly TRBD1 (5 bases). The CDR3 totals 12 residues. Between the trimmed V and J ends, which lost 4 bases and 2 bases, there was a span of 6 bases. Germline CDR1 reads MNHNS; CDR2 reads SASEGT. CDR3 sequence: CASSGQTYEQYF. In DNA form, the CDR3 reads TGTGCCAGCAGTGGACAGACCTACGAGCAGTACTTC.

V usage is TRBV10-3 and J usage is TRBJ2-7; the match to TRBD2 covers 9 bases. Germline V gene lookup returns CDR1 ENHRY and CDR2 SYGVKD. V lost 3 bases to trimming and J lost 5 bases; unmatched junction nucleotides: 2. CDR3 length: 13 amino acids. The chain's CDR3 is CAISDGLANEQYF. As DNA, the CDR3 is TGTGCCATCAGTGATGGACTAGCGAACGAGCAGTACTTC.

This chain connects TRBV7-2 to TRBJ1-1; D perhaps matches TRBD1 (6 bases). The ends were cut back, 0 bases at V and 1 base at J, with 12 bases in the middle. The CDR3 runs 16 residues. In germline, CDR1 is SGHTA, CDR2 FQGNSA. The CDR3 sequence: CASSLAGRGENTEAFF. The CDR3 bases are TGTGCCAGCAGCTTAGCGGGAAGGGGGGAGAACACTGAAGCTTTCTTT.

This clone was counted once. The chain links TRBV20-1 to TRBJ2-1; D is unresolved. The V end was cut by 0 bases, the J end by 9 bases, with 6 bases between. The germline gives CDR1 DFQATT, CDR2 SNEGSKA (reference sequence). This CDR3 has 11 residues. CDR3 loop: CSAREVPEQFF. In DNA, the CDR3 is TGCAGTGCTAGAGAGGTCCCTGAGCAGTTCTTC.

Details on this clone: The sample has other DNA sequences that encode this CDR3 too. The V call is TRBV5-5, the J call TRBJ2-5; D uncertain. Trimming took 2 bases from V and 5 from J, leaving 7 bases between them. The CDR3 has 12 residues. Germline loops: CDR1 SGHKS, CDR2 YYEKEE (reference sequence). CDR3 in amino acids: CASSLNLETQYF. DNA of the CDR3: TGTGCCAGCAGCTTAAACTTGGAGACCCAGTACTTC.

This clone was recorded at least ten times. The genes are TRBV30 and TRBJ1-1; 7 bases map to TRBD1. The J segment lost 3 bases and the V segment lost 2 bases, leaving 9 bases of the junction unmatched. Germline CDR1 GTSNPN, CDR2 SVGIG (reference sequence). The CDR3 covers 15 residues. The CDR3 coding sequence is TGTGCCTGGAGTTATGGTGACAGGGATGACACTGAAGCTTTCTTT. Amino acid sequence: CAWSYGDRDDTEAFF.

This chain uses TRBV5-1 with TRBJ1-2, with D possibly TRBD1 on 5 matching bases. Germline CDR1 is SGHRS and CDR2 is YFSETQ. The CDR3 length is 13 residues. Deletions cut 4 bases from V and 8 bases from J, with 15 bases between. CDR3 sequence reads: CASSQQGGDGYTF. CDR3 DNA: TGCGCCAGCAGCCAACAAGGAGGGGACGGCTACACCTTC.

This chain connects TRBV28 to TRBJ2-1; the D is unclear. The V end lost 0 bases, the J end lost 9 bases, and 9 bases lay between the germline ends. Germline V gene sequence: CDR1 MDHEN, CDR2 SYDVKM. The length of the CDR3 is 13 residues. The CDR3 region has the DNA TGTGCCAGCAGTTTATGGGTAGCTATTGAGCAGTTCTTC. It translates to CASSLWVAIEQFF.

The chain joins TRBV6-6 to TRBJ2-1; unclear D gene. CDR1 is MNHNY and CDR2 is SVGAGI in the germline V gene (reference sequence). Trimming pared 2 bases from V and 5 bases from J, leaving 10 bases between. This CDR3 contains 14 residues. CDR3 DNA sequence: TGTGCCAGCAGTTACCCACCGACGGACAATGAGCAGTTCTTC. Translating it yields CASSYPPTDNEQFF.

CDR3 coding DNA: TGTGCCAGCAGTCCGCCAGGGGGCACTGAAGCTTTCTTT. Translation: CASSPPGGTEAFF. This chain links TRBV6-6 with TRBJ1-1, with TRBD1 matching 7 bases. V shed 5 bases, J shed 4 bases, and the junction held 4 bases outside the gene matches. The CDR3 is made up of 13 amino acids. Germline lookup yields CDR1 MNHNY and CDR2 SVGAGI (reference sequence).

CDR3 nucleotide sequence: TGTGCCAGTAGTATAGGGATAGCTGAGACCCAGTACTTC. Protein product: CASSIGIAETQYF. The V call is TRBV19, the J call TRBJ2-5; D unresolved. Looked up from germline, CDR1 is LNHDA and CDR2 is SQIVND (reference sequence). The CDR3 totals 13 residues. Trimming cost V 1 base and J 5 bases, with 8 bases left between them.

This clone has more than one count but fewer than ten. CDR3 DNA: TGTGCCAGCAGCTTGATGGAACTGGGGCAGTTCTTC. It encodes CASSLMELGQFF. The chain has TRBV7-2 and TRBJ2-1; the D is unclear. Trimming took 3 bases from V and 12 from J, leaving 12 bases between them. Germline V CDR1 and CDR2: SGHTA, FQGNSA. The CDR3 runs to 12 residues.

CDR3 residues: CASSRSGEMGGYTF. The CDR3 DNA reads as TGTGCCAGCAGCCGTTCGGGGGAGATGGGCGGCTACACCTTC. The rearrangement joins TRBV7-9 to TRBJ1-2; perhaps TRBD1 as D (5 bases). Trimming took 5 bases from V and 8 from J, leaving 18 bases between them. The CDR3 is made up of 14 amino acids. The V gene's germline CDR1 is SEHNR and CDR2 FQNEAQ (reference sequence).